This T cell receptor (beta chain) comes out of a study of blood T cell repertoires in COVID-19. About the research overall: Spain, Italy and the United States supplied samples that represented acute and convalescent COVID-19.

Original analysis: Nucleated cell counts were estimated from reference gene primer amplification. The data were produced by immunoSEQ multiplex PCR, yet TCRdb's version contains in-frame clones alone and is incomplete. From that table come the V and J calls and clone size; the DNA was used to work out D and trimming. The sample lists 150,000 to 200,000 clones; over 70% were seen once. Germline CDR1 SGHVS, CDR2 FNYEAQ. This CDR3 has 15 residues. Trimming left V 4 bases short and J 5 bases short, with 15 bases between. The sequence derives from a woman in her 70s who had recovered from COVID-19. Specimen: peripheral blood. V and J are TRBV7-6 and TRBJ2-1; D perhaps matches TRBD2 (6 bases). The chain's CDR3 is CASSSRGQADNEQFF. The CDR3 coding sequence is TGTGCCAGCAGCTCGCGGGGCCAGGCGGACAATGAGCAGTTCTTC.